These T cell receptor beta chains were read from a single sample in a study of blood T cell repertoires in COVID-19. The repertoire was sequenced with immunoSEQ multiplex PCR; TCRdb's copy has only in-frame clones and lacks some. The sample comprises under 400,000 clones, almost 90% of which are singletons, and roughly 6.8% rests with the top ten. The sample taken for sequencing was peripheral blood. The receptor source for this set is a man between 18 and 35 years old with active or convalescent COVID-19. The CDR3 runs from the conserved cysteine through the conserved F or W. A D gene is named only where the DNA matches it firmly. The listing skips clone size in some rows; elsewhere it reads once, few, many or a size class.

D: TRBD1
V: TRBV5-6
size: .
J: TRBJ1-5
DNA: TGTGCCAGCAGCTCGGCCGGGACAGGGATATCTAGCAATCAGCCCCAGCATTTT
CDR3: CASSSAGTGISSNQPQHF

D: TRBD1
V: TRBV27
size: .
J: TRBJ2-7
DNA: TGTGCCAGCAGTATACAGGGGACCTACGAGCAGTACTTC
CDR3: CASSIQGTYEQYF

D: .
V: TRBV9
size: few
J: TRBJ1-2
DNA: TGTGCCAGCAGCGTAGCGGATCTCGGGGACTATGGCTACACCTTC
CDR3: CASSVADLGDYGYTF

D: TRBD2
V: TRBV7-8
size: .
J: TRBJ2-7
DNA: TGTGCCAGCAGCACCTCCGGGACTACCTTAGGTGCGGACGAGCAGTACTTC
CDR3: CASSTSGTTLGADEQYF

D: .
V: TRBV9
size: .
J: TRBJ1-1
DNA: TGTGCCAGCAGCAATCGAAGGGACTACCTCGCTGAAGCTTTCTTT
CDR3: CASSNRRDYLAEAFF

D: TRBD2
V: TRBV11-1
size: .
J: TRBJ2-5
DNA: TGTGCCAGCAGCTTAGCGGGGAGCGGGGGGCTACAAGAGACCCAGTACTTC
CDR3: CASSLAGSGGLQETQYF

D: .
V: TRBV18
size: .
J: TRBJ1-6
DNA: TGTGCCAGCTCACCGGTCTTGGGGGCGGATTCACCCCTCCACTTT
CDR3: CASSPVLGADSPLHF

D: TRBD2
V: TRBV27
size: .
J: TRBJ2-7
DNA: TGTGCCAGCAGTTTTGGACTAGCGGGAGCCGAGCAGTACTTC
CDR3: CASSFGLAGAEQYF

D: TRBD1
V: TRBV7-3
size: .
J: TRBJ1-6
DNA: TGTGCCAGCAGCTTAATGGGACAGGGAGTTTCACCCCTCCACTTT
CDR3: CASSLMGQGVSPLHF

D: TRBD2
V: TRBV29-1
size: .
J: TRBJ2-1
DNA: TGCAGCGTTGCTGGGACTAGCGGGAGGGAAATATACAATGAGCAGTTCTTC
CDR3: CSVAGTSGREIYNEQFF

D: .
V: TRBV4-3
size: .
J: TRBJ2-7
DNA: TGCGCCAGCAGCCAAGAGGGGAGTCAGGGGGGCTACGAGCAGTACTTC
CDR3: CASSQEGSQGGYEQYF

D: .
V: TRBV14
size: .
J: TRBJ2-2
DNA: TGTGCCAGCAGCCAAGACAGGGGTTTTACCGGGGAGCTGTTTTTT
CDR3: CASSQDRGFTGELFF

D: TRBD2
V: TRBV6-2/TRBV6-3
size: once
J: TRBJ2-7
DNA: TGTGCCAGCAGTTACCCAGGACTAGCATTCGAGCAGTACTTC
CDR3: CASSYPGLAFEQYF

D: TRBD2
V: TRBV3-1/TRBV3-2
size: .
J: TRBJ2-2
DNA: TGTGCCAGCAGCTATAGCGGGGGCAACACCGGGGAGCTGTTTTTT
CDR3: CASSYSGGNTGELFF

D: .
V: TRBV7-9
size: .
J: TRBJ1-6
DNA: TGTGCCAGCAAAGGGGGGGATAATTCACCCCTCCACTTT
CDR3: CASKGGDNSPLHF

D: .
V: TRBV4-3
size: .
J: TRBJ1-4
DNA: TGCGCCAGCAGCCAAGAGGCGGGGGGTGAAAAACTGTTTTTT
CDR3: CASSQEAGGEKLFF

D: TRBD1
V: TRBV29-1
size: .
J: TRBJ1-1
DNA: TGCAGCGCCCAGACAGGGCCGGGCACTGAAGCTTTCTTT
CDR3: CSAQTGPGTEAFF

D: .
V: TRBV11-2
size: .
J: TRBJ2-3
DNA: TGTGCCAGCAGCTCAGGACAGATCACAGATACGCAGTATTTT
CDR3: CASSSGQITDTQYF

D: .
V: TRBV9
size: .
J: TRBJ2-1
DNA: TGTGCCAGCAGCGTAAATAACTTGTATGAGCAGTTCTTC
CDR3: CASSVNNLYEQFF

D: TRBD1
V: TRBV5-1
size: .
J: TRBJ1-1
DNA: TGCGCCAGCAGCTTTACCGGGACAGGGGCTTTCACTGAAGCTTTCTTT
CDR3: CASSFTGTGAFTEAFF

D: TRBD2
V: TRBV10-3
size: .
J: TRBJ2-5
DNA: TGTGCCATCAGTGTTAGCCAGGGACTACAAGAGACCCAGTACTTC
CDR3: CAISVSQGLQETQYF

D: .
V: TRBV11-3
size: .
J: TRBJ2-2
DNA: TGTGCCAGCAGCTTTGGCCAGGCGAACACCGGGGAGCTGTTTTTT
CDR3: CASSFGQANTGELFF

D: TRBD1
V: TRBV27
size: once
J: TRBJ1-2
DNA: TGTGCCAGCAGTTTTGGGTCAGGGGGCGCCGGCTACACCTTC
CDR3: CASSFGSGGAGYTF

D: .
V: TRBV6-5
size: .
J: TRBJ1-1
DNA: TGTGCCAGCAGTTCTACAGGGAACACTGAAGCTTTCTTT
CDR3: CASSSTGNTEAFF

D: .
V: TRBV21-1
size: .
J: TRBJ1-5
DNA: TGTGCCAGCGGGGGCAGGGAGAGCAATCAGCCCCAGCATTTT
CDR3: CASGGRESNQPQHF

D: TRBD1
V: TRBV29-1
size: .
J: TRBJ1-2
DNA: TGCAGCGGCACAGGGGGATCTAACTATGGCTACACCTTC
CDR3: CSGTGGSNYGYTF

D: TRBD1
V: TRBV11-2
size: .
J: TRBJ2-2
DNA: TGTGCCAGCAGCTGGACAGGGGAGCTCGGGGAGCTGTTTTTT
CDR3: CASSWTGELGELFF

D: TRBD2
V: TRBV6-4
size: .
J: TRBJ2-2
DNA: TGTGCCAGCAGTGACTCGACTAGCGGGAGGCCCACCGGGGAGCTGTTTTTT
CDR3: CASSDSTSGRPTGELFF

D: .
V: TRBV28
size: .
J: TRBJ1-6
DNA: TGTGCCAGCAGTCCGGGAGGACGAGGGTCACCCCTCCACTTT
CDR3: CASSPGGRGSPLHF

D: .
V: TRBV4-3
size: .
J: TRBJ2-5
DNA: TGCGCCAGCAGCCAAGATGCGCGGGGGCGCCTGTCCCAGTACTTC
CDR3: CASSQDARGRLSQYF

D: .
V: TRBV25-1
size: .
J: TRBJ1-1
DNA: TGTGCCAGCAGCAGGGGAGTCGGCACTGAAGCTTTCTTT
CDR3: CASSRGVGTEAFF

D: .
V: TRBV9
size: .
J: TRBJ2-3
DNA: TGTGCCAGCAGCGTACAACCGGGGGATACGCAGTATTTT
CDR3: CASSVQPGDTQYF